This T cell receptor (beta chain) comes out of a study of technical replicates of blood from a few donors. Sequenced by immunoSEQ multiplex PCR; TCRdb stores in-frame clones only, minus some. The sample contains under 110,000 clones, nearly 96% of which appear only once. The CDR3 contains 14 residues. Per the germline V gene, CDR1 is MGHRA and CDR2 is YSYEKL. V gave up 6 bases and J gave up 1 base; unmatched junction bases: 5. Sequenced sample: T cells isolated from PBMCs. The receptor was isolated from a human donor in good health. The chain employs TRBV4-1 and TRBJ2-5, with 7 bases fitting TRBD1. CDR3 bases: TGCGCCAGCAGACGACAGGGACCCCAAGAGACCCAGTACTTC. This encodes CASRRQGPQETQYF.